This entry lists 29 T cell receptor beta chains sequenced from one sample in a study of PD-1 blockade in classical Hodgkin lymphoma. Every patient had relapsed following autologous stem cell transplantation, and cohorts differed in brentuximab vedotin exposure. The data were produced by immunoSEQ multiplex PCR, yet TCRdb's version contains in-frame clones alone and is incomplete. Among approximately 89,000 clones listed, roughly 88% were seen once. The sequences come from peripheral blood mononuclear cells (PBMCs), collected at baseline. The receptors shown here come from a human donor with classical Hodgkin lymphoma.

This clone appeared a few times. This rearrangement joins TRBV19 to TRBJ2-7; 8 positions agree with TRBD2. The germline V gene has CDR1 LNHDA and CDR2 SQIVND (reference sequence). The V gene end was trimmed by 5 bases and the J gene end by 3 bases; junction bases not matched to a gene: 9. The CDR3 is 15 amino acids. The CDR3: CASSLTSGGVYEQYF. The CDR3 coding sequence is TGTGCCAGTAGTCTAACGTCGGGAGGGGTCTACGAGCAGTACTTC.

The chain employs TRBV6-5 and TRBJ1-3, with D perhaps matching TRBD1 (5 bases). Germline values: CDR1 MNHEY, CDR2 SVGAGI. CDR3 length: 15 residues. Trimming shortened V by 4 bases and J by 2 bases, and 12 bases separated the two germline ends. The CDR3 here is CASSFRGGAGNTIYF. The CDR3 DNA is TGTGCCAGCAGTTTTAGGGGCGGGGCTGGAAACACCATATATTTT.

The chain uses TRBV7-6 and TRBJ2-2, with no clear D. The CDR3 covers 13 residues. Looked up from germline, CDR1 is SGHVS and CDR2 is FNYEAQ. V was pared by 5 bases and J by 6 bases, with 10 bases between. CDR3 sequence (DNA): TGTGCCAGCAGCGCCCGTGAGTCCGGGGAGCTGTTTTTT. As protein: CASSARESGELFF.

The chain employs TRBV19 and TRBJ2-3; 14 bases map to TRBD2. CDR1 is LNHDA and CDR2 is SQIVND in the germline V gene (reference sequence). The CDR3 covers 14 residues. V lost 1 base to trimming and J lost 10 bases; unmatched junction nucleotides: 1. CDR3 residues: CASSIGGLAGAQYF. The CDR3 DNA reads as TGTGCCAGTAGTATAGGGGGACTAGCGGGAGCGCAGTATTTT.

The CDR3 DNA reads as TGTGCCAGCAGTGACACAGGGGAAGGCGGGAGGGCTGGAAGCGAGCAGTACTTC. This sequence encodes CASSDTGEGGRAGSEQYF. This chain links TRBV25-1 with TRBJ2-7; TRBD2 matches 9 bases. After removal of 3 bases from V and 6 bases from J, the junction contained 18 bases not matched to a gene. Germline CDR1 is MGHDK and CDR2 is SYGVNS. The CDR3 spans 18 residues.

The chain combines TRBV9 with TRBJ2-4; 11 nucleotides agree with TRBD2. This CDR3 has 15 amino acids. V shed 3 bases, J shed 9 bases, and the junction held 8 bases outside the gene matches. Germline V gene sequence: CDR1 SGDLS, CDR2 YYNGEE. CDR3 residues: CASSGPTSGKGIQYF. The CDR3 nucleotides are TGTGCCAGCAGCGGCCCGACTAGCGGGAAGGGCATTCAGTACTTC. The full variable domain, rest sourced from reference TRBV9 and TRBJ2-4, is DSGVTQTPKHLITATGQRVTLRCSPRSGDLSVYWYQQSLDQGLQFLIQYYNGEERAKGNILERFSAQQFPDLHSELNLSSLELGDSALYFCASSGPTSGKGIQYFGAGTRLSVL.

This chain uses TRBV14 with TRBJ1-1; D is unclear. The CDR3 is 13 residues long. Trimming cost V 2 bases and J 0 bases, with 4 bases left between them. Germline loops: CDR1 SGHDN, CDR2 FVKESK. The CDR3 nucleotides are TGTGCCAGCAGCCAATCGCTGAACACTGAAGCTTTCTTT. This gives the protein CASSQSLNTEAFF.

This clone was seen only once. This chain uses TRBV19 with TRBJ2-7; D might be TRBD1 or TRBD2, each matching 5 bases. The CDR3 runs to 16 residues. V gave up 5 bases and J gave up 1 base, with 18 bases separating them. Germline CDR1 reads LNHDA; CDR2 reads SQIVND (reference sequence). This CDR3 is CASSSPAGTASYEQYF. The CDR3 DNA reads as TGTGCCAGTAGTTCACCCGCCGGGACCGCATCCTACGAGCAGTACTTC.

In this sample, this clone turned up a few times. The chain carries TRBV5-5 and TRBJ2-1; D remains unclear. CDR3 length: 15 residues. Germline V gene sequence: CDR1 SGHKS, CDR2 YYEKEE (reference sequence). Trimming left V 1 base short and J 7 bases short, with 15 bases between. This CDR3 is CASSLYEDPRNEQFF. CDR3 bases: TGTGCCAGCAGCTTGTACGAGGATCCCAGGAATGAGCAGTTCTTC.

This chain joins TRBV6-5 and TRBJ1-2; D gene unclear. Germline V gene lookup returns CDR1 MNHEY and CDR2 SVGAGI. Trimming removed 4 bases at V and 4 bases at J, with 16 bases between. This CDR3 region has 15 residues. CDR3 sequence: CASSSPGRASYGYTF. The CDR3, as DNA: TGTGCCAGCAGTTCCCCCGGACGGGCGAGCTATGGCTACACCTTC.

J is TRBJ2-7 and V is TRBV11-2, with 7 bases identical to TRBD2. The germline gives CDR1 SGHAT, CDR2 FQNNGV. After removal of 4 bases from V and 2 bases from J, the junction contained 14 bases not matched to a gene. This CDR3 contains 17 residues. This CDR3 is CASSSLARGGATYEQYF. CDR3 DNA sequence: TGTGCCAGCAGCTCCCTAGCTCGGGGAGGGGCAACCTACGAGCAGTACTTC.

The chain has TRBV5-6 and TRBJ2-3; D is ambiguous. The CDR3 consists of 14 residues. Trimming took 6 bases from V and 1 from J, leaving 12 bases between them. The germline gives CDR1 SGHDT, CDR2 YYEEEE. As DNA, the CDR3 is TGTGCCAGCACCCAGGTGTCTCGCACAGATACGCAGTATTTT. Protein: CASTQVSRTDTQYF.

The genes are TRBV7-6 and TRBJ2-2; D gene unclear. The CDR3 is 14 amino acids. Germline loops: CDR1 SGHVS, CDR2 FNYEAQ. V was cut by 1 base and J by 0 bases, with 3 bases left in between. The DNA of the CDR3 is TGTGCCAGCAGCTTAGAACCGAACACCGGGGAGCTGTTTTTT. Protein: CASSLEPNTGELFF. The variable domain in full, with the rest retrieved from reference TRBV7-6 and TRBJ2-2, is GAGVSQSPRYKVTKRGQDVALRCDPISGHVSLYWYRQALGQGPEFLTYFNYEAQQDKSGLPNDRFSAERPEGSISTLTIQRTEQRDSAMYRCASSLEPNTGELFFGEGSRLTVL.

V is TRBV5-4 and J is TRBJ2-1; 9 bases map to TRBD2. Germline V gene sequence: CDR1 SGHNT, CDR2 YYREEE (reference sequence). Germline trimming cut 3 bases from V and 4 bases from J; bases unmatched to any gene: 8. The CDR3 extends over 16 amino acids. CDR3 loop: CASSWGPSGEYNEQFF. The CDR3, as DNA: TGTGCCAGCAGCTGGGGCCCTAGCGGGGAGTACAATGAGCAGTTCTTC.

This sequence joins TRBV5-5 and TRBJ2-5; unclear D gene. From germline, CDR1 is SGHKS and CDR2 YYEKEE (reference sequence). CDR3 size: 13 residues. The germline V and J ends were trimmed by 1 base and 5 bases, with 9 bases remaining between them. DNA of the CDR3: TGTGCCAGCAGCTTGAGTCCCCGGGAGACCCAGTACTTC. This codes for CASSLSPRETQYF.

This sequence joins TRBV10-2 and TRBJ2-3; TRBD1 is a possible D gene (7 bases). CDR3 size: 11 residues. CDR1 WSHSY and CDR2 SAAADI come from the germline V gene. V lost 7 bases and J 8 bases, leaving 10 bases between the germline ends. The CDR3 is CASTQGGTQYF. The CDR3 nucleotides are TGCGCCAGCACGCAGGGGGGTACGCAGTATTTT.

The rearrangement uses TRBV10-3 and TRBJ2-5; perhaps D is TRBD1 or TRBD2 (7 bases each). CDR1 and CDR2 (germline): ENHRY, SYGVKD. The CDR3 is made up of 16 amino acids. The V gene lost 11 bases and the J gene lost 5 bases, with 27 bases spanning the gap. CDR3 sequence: CAARGGTQGRTETQYF. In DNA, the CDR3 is TGTGCCGCCAGGGGGGGCACTCAGGGTCGAACGGAGACCCAGTACTTC.

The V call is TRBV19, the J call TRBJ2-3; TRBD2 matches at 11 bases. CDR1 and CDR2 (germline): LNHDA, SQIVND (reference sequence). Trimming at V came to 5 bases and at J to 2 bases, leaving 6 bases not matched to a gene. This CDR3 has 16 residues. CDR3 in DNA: TGTGCCAGTAGTCCTTTAGCGGGAGGGGTCACAGATACGCAGTATTTT. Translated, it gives CASSPLAGGVTDTQYF. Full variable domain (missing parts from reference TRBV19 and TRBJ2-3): DGGITQSPKYLFRKEGQNVTLSCEQNLNHDAMYWYRQDPGQGLRLIYYSQIVNDFQKGDIAEGYSVSREKKESFPLTVTSAQKNPTAFYLCASSPLAGGVTDTQYFGPGTRLTVL.

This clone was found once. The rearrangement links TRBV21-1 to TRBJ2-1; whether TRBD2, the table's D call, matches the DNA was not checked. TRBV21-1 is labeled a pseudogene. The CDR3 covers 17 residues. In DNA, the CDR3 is TGTGCCAGCAGCAACGGCCGTCGGTGTCTAGCATCCGATGAGCAGTTCTTC. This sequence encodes CASSNGRRCLASDEQFF.

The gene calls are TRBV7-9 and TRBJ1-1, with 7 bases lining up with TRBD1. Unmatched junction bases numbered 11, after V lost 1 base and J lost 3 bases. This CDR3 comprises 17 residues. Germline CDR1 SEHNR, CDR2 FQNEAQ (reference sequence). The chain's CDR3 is CASSLGQGGTSDTEAFF. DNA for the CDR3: TGTGCCAGCAGCTTAGGACAGGGAGGGACATCGGACACTGAAGCTTTCTTT.

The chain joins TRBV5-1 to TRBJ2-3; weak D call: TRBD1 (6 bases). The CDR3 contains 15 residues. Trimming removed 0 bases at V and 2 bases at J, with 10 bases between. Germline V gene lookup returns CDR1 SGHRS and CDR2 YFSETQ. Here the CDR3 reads CASSLGWTVTDTQYF. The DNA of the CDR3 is TGCGCCAGCAGCTTGGGATGGACAGTCACAGATACGCAGTATTTT.

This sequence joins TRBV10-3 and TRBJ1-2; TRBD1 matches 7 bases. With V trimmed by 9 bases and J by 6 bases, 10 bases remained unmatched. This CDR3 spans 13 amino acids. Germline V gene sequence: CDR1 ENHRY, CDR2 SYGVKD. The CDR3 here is CAIGGGPGDGYTF. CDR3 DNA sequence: TGTGCCATAGGAGGGGGCCCGGGGGATGGCTACACCTTC.

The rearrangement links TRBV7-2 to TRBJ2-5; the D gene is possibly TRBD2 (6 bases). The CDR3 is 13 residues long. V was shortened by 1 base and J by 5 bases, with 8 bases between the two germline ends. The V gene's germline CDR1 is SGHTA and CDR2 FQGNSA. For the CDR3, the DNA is TGTGCCAGCAGCTTAGACGGGAGTGAGACCCAGTACTTC. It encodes CASSLDGSETQYF.

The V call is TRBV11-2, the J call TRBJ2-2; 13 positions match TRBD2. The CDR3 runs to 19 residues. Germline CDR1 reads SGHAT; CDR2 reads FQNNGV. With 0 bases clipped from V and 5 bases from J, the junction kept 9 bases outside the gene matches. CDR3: CASSLDPLGLAGDTGELFF. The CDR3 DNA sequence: TGTGCCAGCAGCTTAGATCCTCTAGGACTAGCGGGAGATACCGGGGAGCTGTTTTTT.

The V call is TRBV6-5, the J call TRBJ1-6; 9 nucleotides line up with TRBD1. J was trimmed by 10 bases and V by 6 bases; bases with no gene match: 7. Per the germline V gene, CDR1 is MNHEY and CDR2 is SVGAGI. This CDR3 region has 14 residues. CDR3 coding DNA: TGTGCCAGCAGAGCGGACAGGGGATCCTCACCCCTCCACTTT. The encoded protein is CASRADRGSSPLHF.

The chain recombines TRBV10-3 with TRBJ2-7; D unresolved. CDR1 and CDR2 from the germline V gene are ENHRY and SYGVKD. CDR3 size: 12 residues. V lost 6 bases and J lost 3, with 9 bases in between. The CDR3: CAISPQSYEQYF. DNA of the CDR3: TGTGCCATCAGCCCACAGAGCTACGAGCAGTACTTC.

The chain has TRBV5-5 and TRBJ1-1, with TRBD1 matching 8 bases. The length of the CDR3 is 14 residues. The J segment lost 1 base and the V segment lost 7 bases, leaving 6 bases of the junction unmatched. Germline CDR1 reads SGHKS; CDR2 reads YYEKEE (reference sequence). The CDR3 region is CASLWGTGNTEAFF. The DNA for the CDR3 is TGTGCCAGCTTGTGGGGGACAGGGAACACTGAAGCTTTCTTT.

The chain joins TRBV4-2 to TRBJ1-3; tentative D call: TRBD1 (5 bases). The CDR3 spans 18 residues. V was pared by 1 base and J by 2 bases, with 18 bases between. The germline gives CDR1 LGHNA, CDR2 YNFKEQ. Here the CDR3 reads CASSQALSVPGTGNTIYF. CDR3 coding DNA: TGTGCCAGCAGCCAAGCTCTCTCCGTGCCAGGGACTGGAAACACCATATATTTT.

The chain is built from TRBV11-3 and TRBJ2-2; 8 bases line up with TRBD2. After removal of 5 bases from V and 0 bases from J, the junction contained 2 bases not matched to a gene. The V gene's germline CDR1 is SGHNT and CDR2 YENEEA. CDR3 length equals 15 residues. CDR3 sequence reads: CASSRAGANTGELFF. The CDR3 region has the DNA TGTGCCAGCAGCCGAGCGGGGGCGAACACCGGGGAGCTGTTTTTT.